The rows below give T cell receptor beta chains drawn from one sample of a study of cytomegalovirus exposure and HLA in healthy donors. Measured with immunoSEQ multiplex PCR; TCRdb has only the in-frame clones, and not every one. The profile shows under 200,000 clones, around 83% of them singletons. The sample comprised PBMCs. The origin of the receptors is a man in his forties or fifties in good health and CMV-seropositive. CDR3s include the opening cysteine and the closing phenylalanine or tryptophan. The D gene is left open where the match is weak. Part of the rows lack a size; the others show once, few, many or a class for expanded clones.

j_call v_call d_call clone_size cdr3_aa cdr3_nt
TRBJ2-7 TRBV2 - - CASRTSREAYEQYF TGTGCCAGCAGGACCAGCAGGGAGGCCTACGAGCAGTACTTC
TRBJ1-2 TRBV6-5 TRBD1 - CASRGTVYGYTF TGTGCCAGCAGAGGGACAGTGTATGGCTACACCTTC
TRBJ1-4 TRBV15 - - CATSREGTGKTLFF TGTGCCACCAGCAGAGAGGGGACTGGAAAAACATTGTTTTTT
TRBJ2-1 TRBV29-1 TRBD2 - CSGVTSGYPYNEQFF TGCAGCGGTGTGACTAGCGGTTACCCCTACAATGAGCAGTTCTTC
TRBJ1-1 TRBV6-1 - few CASSGQGRDRVGAFF TGTGCCAGCAGTGGTCAAGGGAGGGATAGGGTCGGCGCTTTCTTT
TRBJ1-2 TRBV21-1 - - CASSKLLAYGYTF TGTGCCAGCAGCAAACTCCTCGCGTATGGCTACACCTTC
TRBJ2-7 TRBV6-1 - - CASSERRVSKNSYEQYF TGTGCCAGCAGTGAACGCAGGGTTTCAAAAAACTCCTACGAGCAGTACTTC
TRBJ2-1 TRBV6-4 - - CASSAQGGEQFF TGTGCCAGCAGTGCTCAGGGGGGTGAGCAGTTCTTC
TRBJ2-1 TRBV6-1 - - CASSEAAGNRPHEQFF TGTGCCAGCAGTGAAGCGGCAGGAAACAGACCCCATGAGCAGTTCTTC
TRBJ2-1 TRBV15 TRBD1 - CATSRVRTGAYNEQFF TGTGCCACCAGCAGAGTCCGGACAGGGGCCTACAATGAGCAGTTCTTC
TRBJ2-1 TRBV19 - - CASKGGGRAYNEQFF TGTGCCAGTAAAGGGGGAGGGAGGGCCTATAATGAGCAGTTCTTC
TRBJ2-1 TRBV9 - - CASSPTGSNNEQFF TGTGCCAGCAGCCCTACCGGGTCCAACAATGAGCAGTTCTTC
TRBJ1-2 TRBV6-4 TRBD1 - CASSGPRERDRGNYGYTF TGTGCCAGCAGTGGCCCACGAGAAAGGGACAGGGGTAACTATGGCTACACCTTC
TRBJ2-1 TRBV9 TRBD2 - CASSVSGSGNNEQFF TGTGCCAGCAGCGTCAGCGGGAGTGGGAACAATGAGCAGTTCTTC
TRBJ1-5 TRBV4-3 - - CASSQGVTLSQPQHF TGCGCCAGCAGCCAAGGTGTGACATTGAGTCAGCCCCAGCATTTT
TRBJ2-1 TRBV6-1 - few CASSGPGVALGNEQFF TGTGCCAGCAGTGGTCCGGGGGTTGCTCTTGGCAATGAGCAGTTCTTC
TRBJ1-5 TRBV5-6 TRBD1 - CASSSGTGALSNQPQHF TGTGCCAGCAGCTCCGGGACAGGGGCATTAAGCAATCAGCCCCAGCATTTT
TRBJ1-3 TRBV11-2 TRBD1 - CASRVTGGPGNTIYF TGTGCCAGCAGAGTAACAGGGGGCCCTGGAAACACCATATATTTT
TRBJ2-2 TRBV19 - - CASSAHSTGELFF TGTGCCAGTAGTGCGCACAGCACCGGGGAGCTGTTTTTT
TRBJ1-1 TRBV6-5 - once CASSYGHLNTEAFF TGTGCCAGCAGTTACGGGCATTTGAACACTGAAGCTTTCTTT
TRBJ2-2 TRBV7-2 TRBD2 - CASSRSGTSGAGELFF TGTGCCAGCAGCCGATCGGGGACTAGCGGTGCCGGGGAGCTGTTTTTT
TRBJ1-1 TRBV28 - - CASSLSEFTAFF TGTGCCAGCAGTTTAAGTGAGTTTACGGCTTTCTTT
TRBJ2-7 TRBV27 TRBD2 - CASRPGREGYEQYF TGTGCCAGCAGGCCTGGGCGGGAGGGCTACGAGCAGTACTTC
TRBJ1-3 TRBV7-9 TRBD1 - CATGQGISSGNTIYF TGTGCCACCGGACAGGGCATTAGCTCTGGAAACACCATATATTTT
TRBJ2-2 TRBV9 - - CASSVHGHEGNTGELFF TGTGCCAGCAGCGTACACGGTCACGAGGGAAACACCGGGGAGCTGTTTTTT
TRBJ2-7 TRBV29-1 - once CSVVWGSKYEQYF TGCAGCGTTGTATGGGGCAGCAAATACGAGCAGTACTTC
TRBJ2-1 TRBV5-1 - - CASSPRTAYNEQFF TGCGCCAGCAGTCCGCGGACAGCCTACAATGAGCAGTTCTTC
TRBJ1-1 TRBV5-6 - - CASSLAFAGRGEAFF TGTGCCAGCAGCTTGGCCTTCGCAGGCCGGGGTGAAGCTTTCTTT
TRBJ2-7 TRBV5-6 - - CASSYQRGEQYF TGTGCCAGCAGCTACCAGAGAGGCGAGCAGTACTTC
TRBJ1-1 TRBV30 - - CAWSVGGAAREAFF TGTGCCTGGAGTGTAGGGGGGGCTGCGCGAGAAGCTTTCTTT
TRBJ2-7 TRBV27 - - CASSPHPPGQFINEQYF TGTGCCAGCAGTCCACACCCCCCAGGGCAGTTCATTAACGAGCAGTACTTC
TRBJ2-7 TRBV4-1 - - CASSPSWVDSGISYEQYF TGCGCCAGCAGCCCCTCCTGGGTGGACAGCGGGATCTCCTACGAGCAGTACTTC
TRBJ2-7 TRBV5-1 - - CASSLGPSGSPPYEQYF TGCGCCAGCAGCCTGGGCCCTTCCGGGAGTCCCCCCTACGAGCAGTACTTC
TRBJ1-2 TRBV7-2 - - CASSLMGAPFGYTF TGTGCCAGCAGCTTAATGGGGGCGCCTTTTGGCTACACCTTC
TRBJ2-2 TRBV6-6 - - CASSYSAGRPTGELFF TGTGCCAGCAGTTACTCGGCAGGAAGGCCAACCGGGGAGCTGTTTTTT
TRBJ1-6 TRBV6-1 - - CASSEESGSYNSPLHF TGTGCCAGCAGTGAAGAGTCGGGATCCTATAATTCACCCCTCCACTTT
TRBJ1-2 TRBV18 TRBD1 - CASSHLGQDYGYTF TGTGCCAGCTCACACCTCGGACAGGACTATGGCTACACCTTC
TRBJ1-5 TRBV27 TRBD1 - CASIDRGGNQPQHF TGTGCCAGCATCGACAGGGGTGGCAATCAGCCCCAGCATTTT
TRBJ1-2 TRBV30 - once CAFAYGGPAYGYTF TGTGCCTTCGCTTATGGAGGCCCGGCCTATGGCTACACCTTC
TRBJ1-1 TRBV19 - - CASSIGTLGSTEAFF TGTGCCAGTAGTATAGGGACCCTCGGGAGTACTGAAGCTTTCTTT
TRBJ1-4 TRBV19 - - CASSWQVQGEKLFF TGTGCCAGTAGTTGGCAGGTCCAGGGTGAAAAACTGTTTTTT
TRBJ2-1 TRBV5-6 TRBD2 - CASSLAGGGRVRNEQFF TGTGCCAGCAGCTTGGCGGGAGGCGGGAGGGTTCGGAATGAGCAGTTCTTC
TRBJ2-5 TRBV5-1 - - CASSLAITGSQETQYF TGCGCCAGCAGCTTGGCTATCACCGGGAGCCAAGAGACCCAGTACTTC
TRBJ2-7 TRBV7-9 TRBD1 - CSSSLLPIDRGYEQYF TGTTCCAGCAGCTTACTTCCGATCGACAGGGGGTACGAGCAGTACTTC
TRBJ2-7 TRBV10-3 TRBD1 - CAIRLDRDYEQYF TGTGCCATCAGACTGGACAGGGACTACGAGCAGTACTTC
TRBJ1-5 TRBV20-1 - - CSAGVNQPQHF TGCAGTGCAGGGGTCAATCAGCCCCAGCATTTT
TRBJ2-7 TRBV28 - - CATERTGTYEQYF TGTGCCACTGAGAGAACAGGCACCTACGAGCAGTACTTC
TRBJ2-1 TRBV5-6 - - CASRPWASGNEQFF TGTGCCAGCAGACCGTGGGCCTCAGGGAATGAGCAGTTCTTC
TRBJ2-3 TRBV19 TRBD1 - CATDRGAGGDTQYF TGTGCCACAGACAGGGGCGCTGGTGGGGATACGCAGTATTTT
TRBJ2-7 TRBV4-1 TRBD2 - CASSQVTSGRRYEQYF TGCGCCAGCAGCCAAGTGACTAGCGGGCGACGTTACGAGCAGTACTTC
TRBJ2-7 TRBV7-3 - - CASSPQGIEQYF TGTGCCAGCAGCCCTCAGGGGATCGAGCAGTACTTC
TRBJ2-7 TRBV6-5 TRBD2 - CASSYRGLAGREQYF TGTGCCAGCAGTTACCGTGGACTAGCGGGACGCGAGCAGTACTTC
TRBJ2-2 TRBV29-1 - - CSVEEGGTNTGELFF TGCAGCGTTGAAGAAGGGGGAACGAACACCGGGGAGCTGTTTTTT
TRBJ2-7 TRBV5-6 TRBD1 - CASSPGTGSLREQYF TGTGCCAGCAGCCCGGGGACAGGGTCCCTCCGCGAGCAGTACTTC
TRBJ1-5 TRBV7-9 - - CSSSLVDGGEQPQHF TGTTCCAGCAGCTTAGTCGATGGGGGCGAGCAGCCCCAGCATTTT
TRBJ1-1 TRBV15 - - CATSRGYDTEAFF TGTGCCACCAGCAGAGGCTACGACACTGAAGCTTTCTTT
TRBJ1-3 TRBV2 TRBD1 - CASSVWDRISGNTIYF TGTGCCAGCAGTGTCTGGGACAGAATCTCTGGAAACACCATATATTTT
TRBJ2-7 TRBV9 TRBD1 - CASSPGQVPYEQYF TGTGCCAGCAGCCCGGGACAGGTACCCTACGAGCAGTACTTC
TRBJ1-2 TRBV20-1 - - CSARTTVGYTF TGCAGTGCTAGAACGACAGTTGGCTACACCTTC
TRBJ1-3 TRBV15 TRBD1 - CASSRGDSSGNTIYF TGTGCCTCCAGCAGAGGGGACAGCTCTGGAAACACCATATATTTT